Listed below are T cell receptor beta chains from one sample, sequenced in a study of CD8 T cells in Susac syndrome. TCRdb analysed the immunoSEQ multiplex PCR reads with MiXCR anew, one entry per CDR3 protein. The table lists approximately 150,000 distinct CDR3 sequences, less than 95% of them singletons. The source material was CD4+ T cells from PBMCs. These receptors were obtained from a human donor with multiple sclerosis. Both conserved end residues are part of each CDR3. The D gene is left open where the match is weak. A clone size is listed for some rows: how often the clone was seen (once, few, many), or a class if it is expanded.

-	TRBV3-1	TRBJ2-1	-	16	TGTGCCAGCAGCCAAGATTATTCAGATCGGTCGGTTGAGCAGTTCTTC	CASSQDYSDRSVEQFF
-	TRBV6-2/TRBV6-3	TRBJ2-7	-	14	TGTGCCAGCAGCCGACAGGTACTCTTCTACGAGCAGTACTTC	CASSRQVLFYEQYF
once	TRBV18	TRBJ2-5	-	14	TGTGCCAGCTCACGGGGGGCTTACCAAGAGACCCAGTACTTC	CASSRGAYQETQYF
-	TRBV7-8	TRBJ1-5	-	14	TGTGCCAGCAGCCCAGAGGGGGTTGATGGCCCCCAGCATTTT	CASSPEGVDGPQHF
-	TRBV20-1	TRBJ2-3	-	11	TGCAGTATTCCCGGGGGAGATACGCAGTATTTT	CSIPGGDTQYF
-	TRBV25-1	TRBJ2-1	-	15	TGTGCCAGCGGTCACGCCCGGGCAGGGGACAATGAGCAGTTCTTC	CASGHARAGDNEQFF
-	TRBV11-1	TRBJ2-5	-	15	TGTGCCAGCAGCTTAGATTCCCCACGGCGGGAGACCCAGTACTTC	CASSLDSPRRETQYF
-	TRBV14	TRBJ2-5	-	13	TGTGCCAGCAGCCAGAACTTCCAAGAGACCCAGTACTTC	CASSQNFQETQYF
-	TRBV20-1	TRBJ2-7	-	14	TGCAGTGCTAGCCCCCCTCGACAGGGACTACAGCAGTACTTC	CSASPPRQGLQQYF
-	TRBV29-1	TRBJ1-1	-	13	TGCAGCGTTGAGGAGGTAGTCGACACTGAAGCTTTCTTT	CSVEEVVDTEAFF
-	TRBV6-1	TRBJ2-1	-	14	TGTGCCAGCAGTGAAGTCCCCGGAGACAATGAGCAGTTCTTC	CASSEVPGDNEQFF
-	TRBV5-4	TRBJ2-7	-	13	TGTGCCAGCAGCTTGGTAGGGAACTACGAGCAGTACTTC	CASSLVGNYEQYF
-	TRBV5-6	TRBJ1-2	TRBD1	15	TGTGCCAGCAGCTTCCAGGACAGGAAAAACTATGGCTACACCTTC	CASSFQDRKNYGYTF
-	TRBV15	TRBJ1-1	-	13	TGTGCCACCAGCATTCGACAGAACACTGAAGCTTTCTTT	CATSIRQNTEAFF